One and the same sample provided the 24 T cell receptor beta chains below, sequenced in a study of neurological immune-mediated disorders. TCRdb re-called the 5' RACE reads through MiXCR, storing one row per CDR3 protein. The table records fewer than 50,000 distinct CDR3 sequences, 10% to 15% of them present only once. Specified time point: longitudinal time-point 3. The material sequenced was PBMCs. These receptors were collected from a male donor with HTLV-1-associated myelopathy (HAM/TSP).

This clonotype was detected ten times or more. The chain employs TRBV3-1 and TRBJ2-7, with TRBD1 matching over 11 bases. The CDR3 runs to 16 residues. V lost 2 bases and J lost 4; bases outside the gene matches: 7. The germline V gene has CDR1 LGHDT and CDR2 YNNKEL (reference sequence). The CDR3 protein is CASSQTFGTGGYEQYF. The CDR3 DNA is TGTGCCAGCAGCCAAACGTTCGGGACAGGGGGATACGAGCAGTACTTC.

This clonotype was recorded at least ten times. V usage is TRBV7-9 and J usage is TRBJ2-2, with TRBD1 identical over 8 bases. Trimming cost V 2 bases and J 5 bases; bases outside gene matches: 4. The CDR3 extends over 15 amino acids. Per germline, CDR1 SEHNR and CDR2 FQNEAQ (reference sequence). The CDR3 protein is CASSLQGARTGELFF. The CDR3 region has the DNA TGTGCCAGCAGCTTACAGGGGGCGAGGACCGGGGAGCTGTTTTTT.

The sample holds many counts of this clonotype. V and J are TRBV10-3 and TRBJ1-6, with D possibly matching TRBD1 (6 bases). The germline CDR1 and CDR2 sequences are ENHRY and SYGVKD. V lost 10 bases and J lost 7, with 14 bases in between. The CDR3 sequence is 13 residues long. The DNA for the CDR3 is TGTGCCAACCAGGGGACGACGAATTCACCCCTCCACTTT. It specifies CANQGTTNSPLHF.

This clonotype was detected many times. This chain uses TRBV7-2 with TRBJ2-1; D is undetermined. The ends were cut back, 1 base at V and 6 bases at J, with 7 bases in the middle. The germline gives CDR1 SGHTA, CDR2 FQGNSA. The CDR3 consists of 13 residues. The CDR3 reads CASSLERTNEQFF. The CDR3, as DNA: TGTGCCAGCAGCTTAGAACGGACCAATGAGCAGTTCTTC.

This clonotype was observed at least ten times. The V call is TRBV29-1, the J call TRBJ1-5; 7 positions agree with TRBD1. Germline CDR1 is SQVTM and CDR2 is ANQGSEA. J lost 6 bases, V lost 2 bases, and 4 bases had no gene match. The CDR3 length is 13 residues. The CDR3 sequence is CSVEQGGGQPQHF. CDR3 nucleotides: TGCAGCGTTGAACAGGGGGGCGGTCAGCCCCAGCATTTT.

This clonotype was picked up a small number of times. The rearrangement joins TRBV18 to TRBJ2-7; 7 positions agree with TRBD1. Germline V lookup: CDR1 KGHSH, CDR2 LQKENI. V shed 2 bases, J shed 3 bases, and the junction held 4 bases outside the gene matches. There are 14 residues in the CDR3. DNA for the CDR3: TGTGCCAGCTCACCAAGGGGGCGCAACTACGAGCAGTACTTC. This sequence encodes CASSPRGRNYEQYF.

This clonotype was observed many times. The V call is TRBV9, the J call TRBJ2-3; D may match TRBD1 or TRBD2 (5 bases each). V lost 4 bases and J lost 2, with 14 bases in between. Looked up from germline, CDR1 is SGDLS and CDR2 is YYNGEE. The CDR3 loop spans 15 amino acids. The CDR3 region is CASSLTWDVTDTQYF. As DNA, the CDR3 is TGTGCCAGCAGCCTCACCTGGGACGTCACAGATACGCAGTATTTT.

This clonotype appeared many times. The V call is TRBV20-1, the J call TRBJ2-3, with unresolved D. The germline gives CDR1 DFQATT, CDR2 SNEGSKA (reference sequence). V gave up 2 bases and J gave up 4 bases, with 13 bases separating them. This CDR3 has 14 amino acids. The CDR3 bases are TGCAGTGCTAGAAAGGTAGACGAGGCAGATACGCAGTATTTT. Its translation is CSARKVDEADTQYF.

There are many counts of this clonotype. The chain is built from TRBV11-2 and TRBJ1-2, with D possibly TRBD1 on 5 matching bases. CDR3 length: 14 residues. V lost 4 bases to trimming and J lost 7 bases, with 16 bases between them. Germline CDR1 and CDR2: SGHAT and FQNNGV. The CDR3 loop is CASSSTVGGGGYTF. DNA of the CDR3: TGTGCCAGCAGCTCCACCGTGGGGGGGGGTGGCTACACCTTC.

This clonotype appeared many times. This sequence joins TRBV24-1 and TRBJ1-1; tentative D call: TRBD1 (6 bases). V was cut by 2 bases and J by 2 bases, with 14 bases left in between. In germline, CDR1 is KGHDR, CDR2 SFDVKD. The CDR3 is made up of 16 amino acids. The CDR3 reads CATSDSGGGLNTEAFF. The CDR3 nucleotides read TGTGCCACCAGTGATTCGGGAGGGGGACTAAACACTGAAGCTTTCTTT.

In its sample, this clonotype was seen many times. The genes are TRBV5-5 and TRBJ2-5, with a tentative D call TRBD1 (6 bases). The CDR3 contains 13 residues. Germline assignment: CDR1 SGHKS and CDR2 YYEKEE (reference sequence). V was clipped by 2 bases and J by 5 bases, with 10 bases between them. In DNA form, the CDR3 reads TGTGCCAGCAGCTTCCAGGGGAAGGAGACCCAGTACTTC. Translation: CASSFQGKETQYF.

This clonotype was recorded many times. CDR3 coding DNA: TGCAGTGCTAGCATAGCGGTATCACCCCTCCACTTT. Its protein is CSASIAVSPLHF. The rearrangement joins TRBV20-1 to TRBJ1-6, with D uncertain. The CDR3 contains 12 residues. Germline V gives CDR1 DFQATT, CDR2 SNEGSKA (reference sequence). V lost 3 bases and J 10 bases, leaving 10 bases between the germline ends.

This clonotype was recorded at least ten times. V and J are TRBV20-1 and TRBJ2-1, with 7 positions matching TRBD2. Per germline, CDR1 DFQATT and CDR2 SNEGSKA (reference sequence). J was trimmed by 5 bases and V by 0 bases; bases with no gene match: 10. The CDR3 loop spans 16 amino acids. CDR3 protein: CSARDLASGTHNEQFF. CDR3 DNA: TGCAGTGCTAGAGATCTAGCGAGCGGGACCCACAATGAGCAGTTCTTC.

This clonotype appeared many times. The chain carries TRBV7-9 and TRBJ2-1; D is possibly TRBD2 (7 bases). The germline gives CDR1 SEHNR, CDR2 FQNEAQ (reference sequence). The CDR3 contains 18 residues. V gave up 1 base and J gave up 2 bases, with 18 bases separating them. The CDR3 nucleotides read TGTGCCAGCAGCTTAGGGCGCCTTGGGCGGGGGCCCTACAATGAGCAGTTCTTC. This gives the protein CASSLGRLGRGPYNEQFF.

This clonotype was picked up many times. This sequence joins TRBV5-6 and TRBJ2-3; the D gene could be TRBD1 or TRBD2 (7 bases each). Germline CDR1 is SGHDT and CDR2 is YYEEEE. The CDR3 has 14 amino acids. Trimming took 5 bases from V and 2 from J, leaving 12 bases between them. The CDR3 DNA reads TGTGCCAGCAGTCAGGGGGGGCACACAGATACGCAGTATTTT. Residues: CASSQGGHTDTQYF.

This clonotype is labeled as medium-sized. This chain joins TRBV20-1 and TRBJ2-3, with TRBD2 identical over 8 bases. With 3 bases clipped from V and 6 bases from J, the junction kept 11 bases outside the gene matches. Germline V lookup: CDR1 DFQATT, CDR2 SNEGSKA (reference sequence). This CDR3 is built from 15 residues. CDR3 amino acids: CSASSGATYSDTQYF. For the CDR3, the DNA is TGCAGTGCTAGTAGCGGGGCCACGTACTCGGATACGCAGTATTTT.

This clonotype was found many times. V usage is TRBV7-6 and J usage is TRBJ2-7, with TRBD2 as a possible D gene (6 bases). This CDR3 is 11 amino acids long. The germline CDR1 and CDR2 sequences are SGHVS and FNYEAQ. Trimming shortened V by 6 bases and J by 7 bases, and 10 bases separated the two germline ends. CDR3 in amino acids: CASSWEVEQYF. CDR3 nucleotide sequence: TGTGCCAGCAGTTGGGAGGTGGAGCAGTACTTC. Filled out from reference TRBV7-6 and TRBJ2-7, the complete variable domain reads GAGVSQSPRYKVTKRGQDVALRCDPISGHVSLYWYRQALGQGPEFLTYFNYEAQQDKSGLPNDRFSAERPEGSISTLTIQRTEQRDSAMYRCASSWEVEQYFGPGTRLTVT.

The chain joins TRBV11-2 to TRBJ1-1; D gene ambiguous. V lost 4 bases and J lost 4, with 16 bases in between. Germline CDR1 and CDR2: SGHAT and FQNNGV. There are 15 residues in the CDR3. The CDR3 is CASSYPPTLGTEAFF. In DNA form, the CDR3 reads TGTGCCAGCAGCTATCCCCCGACTCTGGGCACTGAAGCTTTCTTT. The full variable domain, with the rest looked up from reference TRBV11-2 and TRBJ1-1, is EAGVAQSPRYKIIEKRQSVAFWCNPISGHATLYWYQQILGQGPKLLIQFQNNGVVDDSQLPKDRFSAERLKGVDSTLKIQPAKLEDSAVYLCASSYPPTLGTEAFFGQGTRLTVV.

There are many counts of this clonotype. The genes are TRBV7-2 and TRBJ2-2; D is tentatively TRBD1 or TRBD2 (6 bases each). V was pared by 1 base and J by 2 bases, with 14 bases between. The V gene's germline CDR1 is SGHTA and CDR2 FQGNSA. CDR3 length equals 17 residues. CDR3 residues: CASSLDGGSSNTGELFF. The CDR3, as DNA: TGTGCCAGCAGCTTAGACGGGGGCAGCTCAAACACCGGGGAGCTGTTTTTT.

This clonotype was counted at least ten times. The chain carries TRBV29-1 and TRBJ2-3; a weak D match, TRBD2 (5 bases). V was clipped by 4 bases and J by 9 bases, with 14 bases between them. The CDR3 loop spans 12 amino acids. The germline V gene encodes CDR1 SQVTM and CDR2 ANQGSEA. The CDR3 reads CSVVLAQYTQYF. CDR3 bases: TGCAGCGTTGTCCTAGCTCAATACACGCAGTATTTT.

This clonotype was recorded many times. The genes are TRBV4-3 and TRBJ2-5; no clear D. CDR3 length: 15 residues. V was shortened by 0 bases and J by 2 bases, with 10 bases between the two germline ends. Germline V gene lookup returns CDR1 LGHNA and CDR2 YSLEER. The CDR3 reads CASSQDRSVQETQYF. CDR3 DNA sequence: TGCGCCAGCAGCCAAGACCGTTCGGTACAAGAGACCCAGTACTTC.

The chain employs TRBV20-1 and TRBJ2-1, with unresolved D. Trimming cost V 1 base and J 6 bases, with 10 bases left between them. The CDR3 consists of 13 residues. Germline V CDR1 and CDR2: DFQATT, SNEGSKA (reference sequence). The CDR3 nucleotides are TGCAGTGCTAGAGCCCCTAGTTTCAATGAGCAGTTCTTC. Protein: CSARAPSFNEQFF.

This clonotype was seen at least ten times. The V call is TRBV6-2 or TRBV6-3, the J call TRBJ2-5, with TRBD1 as a possible D gene (6 bases). The V end was cut by 8 bases, the J end by 5 bases, with 18 bases between. The CDR3 sequence is 14 residues long. In germline, CDR1 is MNHEY, CDR2 SVGEGT. CDR3 protein: CASQLGAGKETQYF. In DNA, the CDR3 is TGTGCCAGCCAATTGGGGGCCGGGAAGGAGACCCAGTACTTC.

This clonotype was picked up many times. The chain couples TRBV28 to TRBJ2-5, with 10 bases lining up with TRBD1. The junction had 6 bases not matched to a gene; V was cut back by 6 bases and J by 5 bases. CDR3 length: 14 residues. CDR1 MDHEN and CDR2 SYDVKM come from the germline V gene. Here the CDR3 DNA reads TGTGCCAGCAGATTGACAGGGGGCTTTGAGACCCAGTACTTC. Translation gives CASRLTGGFETQYF.